This T cell receptor beta chain is from a study of spatial heterogeneity in lung cancer. Study observations and caveats: Estimated TCR-seq coverage of tumor T cells was only roughly 7% for alpha chains. For beta chains, the corresponding estimate was approximately 13%. Counts of expanded alpha and beta TCRs within tumors tracked the tumor nonsynonymous mutation count.

This CDR3 region has 15 residues. Carried by each TCR cDNA molecule was a unique molecular identifier. TCRdb processed the 5' RACE reads anew with MiXCR; each CDR3 protein has one entry. The sample holds 2,000 or so distinct CDR3 sequences; about 8% are singletons and the top ten take under 25%. This clonotype was counted a few times. Its target is not known. Time point noted: sample taken at primary tumor resection. Here the sequenced sample was lung tumor tissue, taken at surgery. The clonotype comes from a male donor with early-stage non-small cell lung cancer. This chain joins TRBV21-1 and TRBJ1-5. TRBV21-1 is flagged as a pseudogene. CDR3 region: CASSPRDLSNQPQHF. DNA for the CDR3: TGTGCCAGCAGCCCAAGGGATCTTAGCAATCAGCCCCAGCATTTT.